This T cell receptor (beta chain) was observed in a study of identical twins. Study-level findings and limits: Conclusions were based on cross-sectional statistical analysis, without following the same donors.

Through template switching, a universal primer site was introduced, and the cDNA contained unique molecular identifiers. TCRdb reanalysed the 5' RACE reads using MiXCR and keeps one entry per CDR3 protein. The data show 430,000 or so distinct CDR3 sequences, with about 24% seen just once and 2.9% held by the top ten. The CDR3 length is 13 residues. V shed 2 bases and J shed 7 bases, with 11 bases lying between them. The germline V gene encodes CDR1 DFQATT and CDR2 SNEGSKA (reference sequence). About this clonotype itself: Its antigen is as yet unknown.

These data were likewise used in another study, on T cells expressing NK-cell markers. In that study: As a fraction of CD8+ T cells, dominant NKG2C+ clonotypes reached roughly 1.0-7.5% in more than five donors.

This TCR came from a woman aged 18-35 years in good health. Input material: CD4+ T cells sorted from blood. This chain uses TRBV20-1 with TRBJ1-4; tentative D call: TRBD1 (5 bases). CDR3 DNA: TGCAGTGCTAGACAACACAGGAGTGAAAAACTGTTTTTT. Amino acid sequence: CSARQHRSEKLFF.